This T cell receptor (beta chain) was sequenced during a study of cytomegalovirus exposure and HLA in healthy donors. Whole-study findings and limits: Trimming of TCR beta V- and J-genes showed a link, identified in a later analysis, to a missense DCLRE1C variant. Common viral pathogens seemed, in a later analysis, to connect with several of the most significant clusters.

Primers: 60 Vbeta forward and 13 Jbeta reverse. The authors' processing: An analysis performed later counted around 80 million unique TCR beta chains (approximately 10 million of them shared). TCRdb's table, derived via immunoSEQ multiplex PCR, lists solely in-frame clones and lacks some. V, J and clone size derive from that table, while D and trimming were established from the DNA sequence. The sample records under 85,000 clones, over 70% being singletons. The CDR3 consists of 14 residues. Germline CDR1 reads SGHRS; CDR2 reads YFSETQ. The V end was cut by 3 bases, the J end by 5 bases, with 11 bases between. Comment on this clone: Its target is not known.

The sequencing input was PBMCs. This rearrangement joins TRBV5-1 to TRBJ1-4, with a weak D call TRBD1 (6 bases). This TCR derives from a woman aged 40 to 49 in good health and CMV-seropositive. The CDR3 DNA reads as TGCGCCAGCAGCTCCGGGACACGGAATGAAAAACTGTTTTTT. Its translation: CASSSGTRNEKLFF.